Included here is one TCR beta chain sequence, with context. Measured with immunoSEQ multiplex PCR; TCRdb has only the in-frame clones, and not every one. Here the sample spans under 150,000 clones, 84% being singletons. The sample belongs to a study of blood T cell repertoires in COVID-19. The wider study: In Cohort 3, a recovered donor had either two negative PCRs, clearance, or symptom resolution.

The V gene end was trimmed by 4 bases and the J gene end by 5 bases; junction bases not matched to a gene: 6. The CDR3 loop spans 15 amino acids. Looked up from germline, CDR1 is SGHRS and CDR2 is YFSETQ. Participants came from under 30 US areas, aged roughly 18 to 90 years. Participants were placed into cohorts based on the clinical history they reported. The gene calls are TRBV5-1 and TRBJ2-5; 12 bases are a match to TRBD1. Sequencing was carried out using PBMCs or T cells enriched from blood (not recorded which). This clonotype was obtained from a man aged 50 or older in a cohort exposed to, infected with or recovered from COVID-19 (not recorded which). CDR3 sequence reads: CASSPGTGGGETQYF. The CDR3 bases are TGCGCCAGCAGCCCCGGGACAGGGGGCGGGGAGACCCAGTACTTC.